This T cell receptor (beta chain) was sequenced for a study of T cell clones after liver transplantation (dated by TCRdb to the late 2010s). For the study in its entirety: Samples were obtained from ITN030ST, a randomized trial in which withdrawal of immunosuppression was attempted within 2 years of liver transplantation. Blood samples were collected pre-transplant, pre-randomization before withdrawal, and post-randomization after either complete withdrawal or failed withdrawal. Third party-reactive TCRbeta sequences were also identified from pre-transplant MLRs to serve as an antigen-independent comparator for donor-reactive sequences. After a pre-transplant mixed lymphocyte reaction, TCRbeta sequencing was used to pinpoint donor-reactive T cell clones, which were subsequently tracked in post-transplant blood. Subjects received no induction therapy and standard immunosuppression until randomization at 12-24 months post-transplant. The study cohort included 8 liver transplant recipients, of whom 3 were classified as tolerant and 5 as non-tolerant. Three of the eight recipients were HCV-positive; the others were transplanted for non-autoimmune, non-viral indications. Tolerance was defined as complete immunosuppression withdrawal for at least one year with no rise in liver enzymes beyond twice the upper limit of normal.

High-throughput TCRbeta CDR3 sequencing of frozen genomic DNA was performed by immunoSEQ, including PCR amplification, mapping, bias correction and internal controls. The study's own analysis went as follows. Only productive rearrangements were retained, with each unique TCRbeta sequence defined by its CDR3 nucleotide sequence together with its V and J gene. For classification of a sequence as donor-reactive, at least 5-fold expansion in CFSE-low cells relative to unstimulated pre-transplant cells and a frequency of at least 0.01% were required. Minimum frequency thresholds were set for each subject on the basis of the unstimulated sample with the lowest template count, so that a detection power of at least 90% was ensured. Jensen-Shannon divergence between the top 1000 TCRbeta sequences post-transplant and pre-transplant was used to measure repertoire turnover. Two-sided Fisher's exact tests were used to test for changes in how often donor-reactive sequences were detected. TCRdb's version of the immuneACCESS table is confined to in-frame rearrangements and falls short of the full clone set. An unresolved V gene accounts for under half of the shortfall where checked; the remainder is of unknown origin. V and J calls and clone size are those listed in that table; D and trimming were worked out from the DNA. The sample table holds fewer than 65,000 clones, of which 70% to 75% were seen once. The ten top clones hold roughly a tenth of the sample.

Only a few counts were recorded for this clone. It lacks a known antigen. Base qualities are not provided; no much larger clone lies one nucleotide away. Thawed unstimulated PBMCs were stained for CD3, CD4 and CD8 and FACS-sorted into CD3+CD4+ and CD3+CD8+ populations. Randomization to immunosuppression withdrawal applied to every one of the 8 studied subjects. The Qiagen DNeasy Blood and Tissue Kit was used for genomic DNA isolation. General conclusions and limits of the study: Because allograft tissue specimens were not available, migration of donor-reactive T cells into the graft, rather than deletion, may have occurred. In two subjects, low numbers of available donor cells limited the measurable donor-reactive repertoire. The decline in donor-reactive sequences exceeded the decline in third party-reactive sequences, suggesting partial antigen-specific deletion that was unrelated to withdrawal success. Once repertoire turnover was taken into account, donor-reactive detection showed a significant reduction for CD4 in 7 of 8 subjects and for CD8 in 8 of 8. Because of small, heterogeneous patient numbers and non-standardized post-transplant time points, the conclusions were only preliminary. In most of the 8 subjects, circulating donor-reactive CD4 TCRbeta sequences decreased significantly after transplant, regardless of tolerance or HCV status.

This sequence was found in a human patient who received a liver transplant. After a transplant, some T cells may be the graft donor's own cells. The sample in question was CD4+ T cells from blood, obtained at the 22-month timepoint.

The base sequence is TGTGCCAGCAGCCCGCCTGGACTTCCCTACGAGCAGTACTTC. The translation is CASSPPGLPYEQYF. This sequence uses TRBV11-1 and TRBJ2-7; TRBD2 might be the D gene, on 5 matching bases. Sequences SGHAT (CDR1) and FQDESV (CDR2) are obtained from the germline V gene (reference sequence). Counted from cysteine to phenylalanine, this CDR3 has 14 amino acids. Of the read, only the CDR3 DNA is kept; its 42 bases are in frame from base 1. Relative to germline, V is 5 bases shorter and J is 2 bases shorter, with 13 bases between their ends.